This T cell receptor beta chain is drawn from a study of T-cell reconstitution after alpha-beta-depleted transplantation in children. Study results and caveats: Where some patients showed high TCRbeta diversity at day 60, it came from recipient T cells and thymic progenitors that had survived. Fresh T-cell production supplied most of the T-cell counts and diversity seen one year after transplant. Several hundred expanded graft clones reportedly gave rise to the alpha-beta T cells present about two months after transplant.

From germline, CDR1 is KGHSH and CDR2 LQKENI. This CDR3 has 15 amino acids. V was pared by 3 bases and J by 2 bases, with 14 bases between. A library of TCRbeta sequences, prepared with unique molecular identifiers, was generated. TCRdb re-derived calls from the PCR reads in MiXCR, one entry per CDR3 protein. The sample has about 1,000,000 distinct CDR3 sequences, roughly 29% seen once. To note about this clonotype: The antigen remains unidentified.

The sequences come from PBMCs, mostly from graft donor cells, collected 360 days after TCRalphabeta/CD19-depleted stem cell transplant. This TCR was recovered from a boy younger than two who had a stem cell transplant for SCID, so the T cells may come from the graft donor. V is TRBV18 and J is TRBJ2-7; maybe TRBD2 (5 bases). The CDR3 nucleotides read TGTGCCAGCTCACCCGGACTCCTTAATCCCTACGAGCAGTACTTC. This gives the protein CASSPGLLNPYEQYF. The whole variable domain, filled in from reference TRBV18 and TRBJ2-7, reads NAGVMQNPRHLVRRRGQEARLRCSPMKGHSHVYWYRQLPEEGLKFMVYLQKENIIDESGMPKERFSAEFPKEGPSILRIQQVVRGDSAAYFCASSPGLLNPYEQYFGPGTRLTVT.